A single sample is the source of the 18 T cell receptor beta chains below, sequenced in a study of beta chain features in type 1 diabetes. Every isolated RNA sample was fully reverse transcribed, so sequencing captured expressed TCRB transcripts. Sequenced by immunoSEQ multiplex PCR; TCRdb stores in-frame clones only, minus some. The sample holds 15,000 to 20,000 clones; 55% are singletons and the top ten take around 0.48%. The sample was stem cell memory CD4+ T cells from blood. Source of these receptors: a young woman in good health.

This clone was seen just once. V usage is TRBV28 and J usage is TRBJ2-3; 12 bases map to TRBD1. V was pared by 2 bases and J by 4 bases, with 4 bases of the junction left unmatched. Germline V gene sequence: CDR1 MDHEN, CDR2 SYDVKM. The CDR3 totals 16 residues. CDR3 nucleotides: TGTGCCAGCAGTTTAAGGGACAGGGGGCCGTCAGATACGCAGTATTTT. This sequence encodes CASSLRDRGPSDTQYF.

CDR3 region: CASSFGTNEKLFF. The CDR3 bases are TGCGCCAGCAGCTTCGGAACTAATGAAAAACTGTTTTTT. The chain recombines TRBV5-1 with TRBJ1-4, with D unclear. Germline V gene data show CDR1 as SGHRS and CDR2 as YFSETQ. This CDR3 is 13 amino acids long. Trimming cost V 2 bases and J 1 base, with 3 bases left between them.

DNA for the CDR3: TGCGCCAGCAGCTGGACAGGCCTGAGGTATTTT. Protein sequence: CASSWTGLRYF. The chain uses TRBV5-1 and TRBJ2-3; 7 nucleotides align to TRBD1. V gave up 3 bases and J gave up 14 bases; unmatched junction bases: 6. Per germline, CDR1 SGHRS and CDR2 YFSETQ. This CDR3 is built from 11 residues. The full variable domain, its missing parts supplied by reference TRBV5-1 and TRBJ2-3, is KAGVTQTPRYLIKTRGQQVTLSCSPISGHRSVSWYQQTPGQGLQFLFEYFSETQRNKGNFPGRFSGRQFSNSRSEMNVSTLELGDSALYLCASSWTGLRYFGPGTRLTVL.

This chain connects TRBV27 to TRBJ1-1; TRBD1 matches 9 bases. The germline V gene has CDR1 MNHEY and CDR2 SMNVEV (reference sequence). The CDR3 has 16 amino acids. The V gene end was trimmed by 3 bases and the J gene end by 0 bases; junction bases not matched to a gene: 5. The CDR3 reads CASSLGQGGLNTEAFF. In DNA, the CDR3 is TGTGCCAGCAGTTTGGGACAGGGAGGACTGAACACTGAAGCTTTCTTT.

The chain recombines TRBV6-4 with TRBJ1-1; D perhaps matches TRBD1 (6 bases). Germline CDR1 is MRHNA and CDR2 is SNTAGT. V was pared by 6 bases and J by 1 base, with 9 bases between. The CDR3 is 13 amino acids. CDR3 loop: CASRQDRNTEAFF. The CDR3, as DNA: TGTGCCAGCAGACAGGACAGGAACACTGAAGCTTTCTTT.

This clone came up a few times. The V gene is TRBV5-8, the J gene TRBJ2-3; D gene ambiguous. Germline CDR1 SGHTS, CDR2 YDEGEE. Trimming removed 8 bases from V and 3 bases from J, with 7 bases in between. The CDR3 has 11 residues. CDR3: CASTRTDTQYF. In DNA, the CDR3 is TGTGCCAGTACGCGGACAGATACGCAGTATTTT.

The chain is built from TRBV27 and TRBJ2-7; the D gene is possibly TRBD1 (5 bases). This CDR3 is 13 amino acids long. V was pared by 5 bases and J by 5 bases, with 13 bases between. Germline-derived CDR1 and CDR2 are MNHEY and SMNVEV (reference sequence). The CDR3 region has the DNA TGTGCCAGCAGTACCCCAGGGTTTCACGAGCAGTACTTC. Translating it yields CASSTPGFHEQYF.

The gene calls are TRBV5-4 and TRBJ2-5, with 15 bases aligning to TRBD2. The CDR3 covers 16 residues. Germline lookup yields CDR1 SGHNT and CDR2 YYREEE (reference sequence). The J segment lost 5 bases and the V segment lost 3 bases, leaving 5 bases of the junction unmatched. The CDR3 nucleotides are TGTGCCAGCAGCTCCGGACTAGCGGGAGGGCAGGAGACCCAGTACTTC. Translation gives CASSSGLAGGQETQYF.

The chain has TRBV15 and TRBJ2-1; 10 bases map to TRBD1. The CDR3 contains 15 residues. Germline trimming cut 1 base from V and 6 bases from J; bases unmatched to any gene: 3. Germline-derived CDR1 and CDR2 are LNHNV and YYDKDF (reference sequence). In nucleotides, the CDR3 is TGTGCCACCAGCAGAGGACAGGGGGCTGGCAATGAGCAGTTCTTC. Its protein product is CATSRGQGAGNEQFF.

This rearrangement joins TRBV7-2 to TRBJ2-3; D is unresolved. This CDR3 spans 16 amino acids. V was cut by 5 bases and J by 3 bases, with 18 bases left in between. Germline values: CDR1 SGHTA, CDR2 FQGNSA. CDR3 sequence: CASSKRHSQLTDTQYF. As DNA, the CDR3 is TGTGCCAGCAGCAAAAGACACAGCCAATTGACAGATACGCAGTATTTT. Complete variable domain (other parts from reference TRBV7-2 and TRBJ2-3): GAGVSQSPSNKVTEKGKDVELRCDPISGHTALYWYRQSLGQGLEFLIYFQGNSAPDKSGLPSDRFSAERTGGSVSTLTIQRTQQEDSAVYLCASSKRHSQLTDTQYFGPGTRLTVL.

The chain combines TRBV15 with TRBJ2-2; 9 bases align to TRBD2. Germline V gene data show CDR1 as LNHNV and CDR2 as YYDKDF (reference sequence). There are 16 residues in the CDR3. V dropped 2 bases and J dropped 5; count of bases not matched to a gene: 6. DNA for the CDR3: TGTGCCACCAGCAGAACGGTGCGGGAGGGGACCGGGGAGCTGTTTTTT. Its translation is CATSRTVREGTGELFF.

V is TRBV6-5 and J is TRBJ1-1; D remains ambiguous. V was clipped by 6 bases and J by 2 bases, with 13 bases between them. The CDR3 sequence is 14 residues long. Germline CDR1 MNHEY, CDR2 SVGAGI. CDR3 nucleotides: TGTGCCAGCAGAATACAAACCTTAAACACTGAAGCTTTCTTT. Its protein product is CASRIQTLNTEAFF.

V and J are TRBV10-3 and TRBJ1-1, with 7 bases that match TRBD1. With 4 bases clipped from V and 6 bases from J, the junction kept 8 bases outside the gene matches. This CDR3 contains 14 residues. Germline V gene sequence: CDR1 ENHRY, CDR2 SYGVKD. The CDR3 reads CAISATGSGPEAFF. Here the CDR3 DNA reads TGTGCCATCAGTGCGACAGGGTCTGGCCCTGAAGCTTTCTTT.

This clone was seen a handful of times. The chain carries TRBV19 and TRBJ2-2, with D possibly TRBD1 on 5 matching bases. Trimming left V 3 bases short and J 4 bases short, with 9 bases between. Germline V gene lookup returns CDR1 LNHDA and CDR2 SQIVND (reference sequence). The CDR3 loop spans 14 amino acids. CDR3 protein: CASSIQGRTGELFF. CDR3 nucleotide sequence: TGTGCCAGTAGTATTCAGGGTCGCACCGGGGAGCTGTTTTTT.

The V call is TRBV15, the J call TRBJ2-4, with TRBD1 matching 11 bases. Germline trimming cut 3 bases from V and 6 bases from J; bases unmatched to any gene: 4. Germline CDR1 and CDR2: LNHNV and YYDKDF (reference sequence). There are 15 residues in the CDR3. CDR3 loop: CATSRDRGPSNIQYF. CDR3 in DNA: TGTGCCACCAGCAGGGACAGGGGGCCGTCAAACATTCAGTACTTC.

The rearrangement joins TRBV19 to TRBJ1-4; TRBD1 matches at 8 bases. Germline trimming cut 4 bases from V and 8 bases from J; bases unmatched to any gene: 12. The germline V gene encodes CDR1 LNHDA and CDR2 SQIVND (reference sequence). The CDR3 spans 16 residues. Here the CDR3 reads CASSTSGGALREKLFF. DNA of the CDR3: TGTGCCAGTAGTACCTCAGGGGGCGCCCTGCGAGAAAAACTGTTTTTT.

In its sample, this clone was seen a few times. V gene TRBV6-1 combines with J gene TRBJ1-1, with TRBD1 identical over 7 bases. Trimming took 8 bases from V and 7 from J; bases not matched to a gene: 7. The germline V gene encodes CDR1 MNHNS and CDR2 SASEGT. CDR3 length equals 12 residues. CDR3 loop: CASGSGTVEAFF. The CDR3 DNA is TGTGCCAGCGGATCCGGGACAGTTGAAGCTTTCTTT.

The J gene is TRBJ1-1, the V gene TRBV5-1; 8 bases match TRBD1. Germline CDR1 is SGHRS and CDR2 is YFSETQ. This CDR3 contains 15 residues. The V gene end was trimmed by 1 base and the J gene end by 3 bases; junction bases not matched to a gene: 5. The CDR3 here is CASSLLPGQDTEAFF. The CDR3 DNA reads TGCGCCAGCAGCTTGCTACCGGGACAGGACACTGAAGCTTTCTTT.